These 26 T cell receptor beta chains came from one sample sequenced in a study of neurological immune-mediated disorders. Via MiXCR, TCRdb re-called the 5' RACE reads, giving one row per CDR3 protein. In the table there are roughly 32,000 distinct CDR3 sequences, 4.5% to 7% of which are singletons. Input material: CD4+ T cells from blood. Receptor source: a woman between 50 and 59 years old in good health.

This clonotype was detected ten times or more. The chain has TRBV29-1 and TRBJ1-1; the D gene is possibly TRBD1 (5 bases). V was cut by 5 bases and J by 1 base, with 20 bases left in between. Germline-derived CDR1 and CDR2 are SQVTM and ANQGSEA. The length of the CDR3 is 16 residues. CDR3 in amino acids: CSVSGRGIGRNTEAFF. The CDR3 coding sequence is TGCAGCGTTTCGGGGCGGGGAATCGGACGGAACACTGAAGCTTTCTTT.

This clonotype was counted ten times or more. The genes are TRBV5-1 and TRBJ1-3; 12 bases are a match to TRBD1. The germline V gene encodes CDR1 SGHRS and CDR2 YFSETQ. CDR3 length equals 18 residues. V trimming: 3 bases; J trimming: 0 bases; junction bases outside the gene matches: 7. The CDR3 coding sequence is TGCGCCAGCAGCTCCACCGGGACAGGGGGCTCCTCTGGAAACACCATATATTTT. Translation gives CASSSTGTGGSSGNTIYF.

This clonotype has at least ten counts. The gene calls are TRBV7-2 and TRBJ2-2; TRBD2 aligns across 11 bases. V shed 6 bases and J 7 bases; nucleotides not matched to a gene: 7. The CDR3 extends over 15 amino acids. Germline-derived CDR1 and CDR2 are SGHTA and FQGNSA. The CDR3 is CASSSSGGSGGELFF. The CDR3 bases are TGTGCCAGCAGTTCTAGCGGGGGGTCGGGCGGGGAGCTGTTTTTT.

This clonotype was observed a handful of times. The chain employs TRBV6-2 or TRBV6-3 and TRBJ2-7; 7 nucleotides match TRBD1. There are 14 residues in the CDR3. From germline, CDR1 is MNHEY and CDR2 SVGEGT. J lost 1 base, V lost 6 bases, and 6 bases had no gene match. CDR3 DNA sequence: TGTGCCAGCAGGACAGGGCCGGAATCCTACGAGCAGTACTTC. Protein product: CASRTGPESYEQYF.

This clonotype showed up many times. V is TRBV7-3 and J is TRBJ2-3; 7 positions agree with TRBD2. With 2 bases clipped from V and 2 bases from J, the junction kept 4 bases outside the gene matches. The length of the CDR3 is 15 residues. Germline CDR1 is SGHTA and CDR2 is FQGTGA. CDR3 loop: CASSLAGENTDTQYF. CDR3 nucleotide sequence: TGTGCCAGCAGCTTAGCGGGGGAAAACACAGATACGCAGTATTTT.

J is TRBJ2-7 and V is TRBV27; the match to TRBD1 covers 8 bases. This CDR3 has 14 amino acids. Germline V gene data show CDR1 as MNHEY and CDR2 as SMNVEV (reference sequence). Germline trimming cut 6 bases from V and 3 bases from J; bases unmatched to any gene: 7. This CDR3 is CASRTGTGGYEQYF. The CDR3 DNA is TGTGCCAGCAGAACCGGGACAGGCGGCTACGAGCAGTACTTC.

This clonotype was seen many times. This chain uses TRBV10-3 with TRBJ2-6; weak D call: TRBD2 (6 bases). Germline assignment: CDR1 ENHRY and CDR2 SYGVKD. The CDR3 is 18 amino acids. The ends were cut back, 0 bases at V and 1 base at J, with 13 bases in the middle. The CDR3: CAISESLGLSSGANVLTF. The CDR3, as DNA: TGTGCCATCAGTGAGTCCCTGGGACTTTCGTCTGGGGCCAACGTCCTGACTTTC.

This clonotype was detected many times. V is TRBV5-1 and J is TRBJ1-1; D not resolved. Germline V CDR1 and CDR2: SGHRS, YFSETQ. The CDR3 length is 13 residues. Trimming removed 4 bases from V and 0 bases from J, with 7 bases in between. The CDR3 here is CASSVSMNTEAFF. The CDR3 nucleotides read TGCGCCAGCAGCGTTAGCATGAACACTGAAGCTTTCTTT.

The sample holds many counts of this clonotype. The rearrangement joins TRBV2 to TRBJ2-1; D remains ambiguous. V was clipped by 4 bases and J by 3 bases, with 16 bases between them. Germline V gives CDR1 SNHLY, CDR2 FYNNEI. This CDR3 region has 16 residues. The CDR3 DNA reads TGTGCCAGCAGTGTTGAAGGCGCAGCGAGCTACAATGAGCAGTTCTTC. Protein product: CASSVEGAASYNEQFF.

This clonotype was picked up many times. The chain links TRBV12-5 to TRBJ2-1; 10 bases are a match to TRBD2. With 7 bases clipped from V and 3 bases from J, the junction kept 6 bases outside the gene matches. CDR3 length: 15 amino acids. Germline V gene lookup returns CDR1 LGHNT and CDR2 FRNRAP. The CDR3 loop is CASVRGTSDYNEQFF. In DNA form, the CDR3 reads TGTGCTAGTGTGAGGGGGACTAGCGACTACAATGAGCAGTTCTTC.

Many counts were recorded for this clonotype. For the CDR3, the DNA is TGTGCCAGCAGTATACCGGGACTAGACTTCTACCAGTTCTTC. Translated: CASSIPGLDFYQFF. V and J are TRBV6-6 and TRBJ2-1; 8 bases agree with TRBD2. The CDR3 is 14 amino acids. With V trimmed by 5 bases and J by 13 bases, 13 bases remained unmatched. Germline CDR1 reads MNHNY; CDR2 reads SVGAGI (reference sequence).

The table lists this clonotype with many counts. This chain links TRBV20-1 with TRBJ1-3, with 8 bases matching TRBD1. V lost 5 bases, J lost 4 bases, and 4 bases stayed unmatched. The CDR3 is 13 amino acids. Per germline, CDR1 DFQATT and CDR2 SNEGSKA (reference sequence). This chain's CDR3 is CSAPGTGGNTIYF. In DNA, the CDR3 is TGCAGTGCTCCCGGGACAGGAGGAAACACCATATATTTT.

This clonotype was found many times. V gene TRBV29-1 combines with J gene TRBJ2-2, with 7 bases that match TRBD2. CDR1 and CDR2 from the germline V gene are SQVTM and ANQGSEA. V shed 3 bases, J shed 6 bases, and the junction held 10 bases outside the gene matches. CDR3 length: 15 residues. The CDR3 nucleotides read TGCAGCGTTGAGCGGGAGAATACAAACTCCGGGGAGCTGTTTTTT. It translates to CSVERENTNSGELFF.

This clonotype was seen just once. V and J are TRBV7-2 and TRBJ1-3, with D tentatively TRBD1 (5 bases). The CDR3 runs 16 residues. V lost 1 base to trimming and J lost 4 bases, with 14 bases between them. The germline gives CDR1 SGHTA, CDR2 FQGNSA. CDR3 residues: CASSLVTGGWGNTIYF. CDR3 DNA sequence: TGTGCCAGCAGCTTAGTAACGGGGGGGTGGGGAAACACCATATATTTT.

This clonotype was recorded at least ten times. This rearrangement joins TRBV6-2 or TRBV6-3 to TRBJ1-5; 9 positions agree with TRBD1. CDR1 is MNHEY and CDR2 is SVGEGT in the germline V gene. The CDR3 is 13 residues long. With 8 bases clipped from V and 2 bases from J, the junction kept 1 base outside the gene matches. The CDR3 sequence is CASRDRGNQPQHF. CDR3 DNA sequence: TGTGCCAGCCGGGACAGGGGCAATCAGCCCCAGCATTTT.

Ten or more counts support this clonotype. The V and J genes are TRBV6-5 and TRBJ1-1; 10 nucleotides agree with TRBD1. Trimming removed 8 bases from V and 14 bases from J; junction bases left unmatched: 17. In germline, CDR1 is MNHEY, CDR2 SVGAGI. The CDR3 loop spans 14 amino acids. CDR3: CASGPTRETGGRFF. The CDR3 region has the DNA TGTGCCAGCGGCCCAACCCGCGAGACAGGGGGCCGGTTCTTT.

This clonotype was detected ten times or more. This chain connects TRBV20-1 to TRBJ1-5; TRBD1 matches 9 bases. CDR1 and CDR2 (germline): DFQATT, SNEGSKA (reference sequence). V shed 3 bases, J shed 2 bases, and the junction held 8 bases outside the gene matches. CDR3 length equals 16 residues. This CDR3 is CSASEQGAVGNQPQHF. Here the CDR3 DNA reads TGCAGTGCTAGCGAACAGGGGGCAGTTGGCAATCAGCCCCAGCATTTT.

Many counts were recorded for this clonotype. The V gene is TRBV20-1, the J gene TRBJ2-3; a possible D gene is TRBD1 (6 bases). The V and J ends lost 5 bases and 2 bases respectively, with 17 bases between them. Germline loops: CDR1 DFQATT, CDR2 SNEGSKA (reference sequence). The CDR3 has 15 residues. In DNA, the CDR3 is TGCAGTGCTCCGAACAGGGCGGACTTCACAGATACGCAGTATTTT. Amino acids: CSAPNRADFTDTQYF.

This clonotype has ten or more counts. The chain joins TRBV2 to TRBJ1-6; TRBD1 might be the D (5 bases). The V end was cut by 8 bases, the J end by 6 bases, with 11 bases between. The CDR3 runs 13 residues. In germline, CDR1 is SNHLY, CDR2 FYNNEI. The CDR3 DNA follows: TGTGCCAGCTTCTACAGGCCTAATTCACCCCTCCACTTT. It is translated as CASFYRPNSPLHF.

At least ten counts were recorded for this clonotype. The genes are TRBV7-9 and TRBJ1-6; D ambiguous. Germline V gene lookup returns CDR1 SEHNR and CDR2 FQNEAQ (reference sequence). The CDR3 consists of 15 residues. V lost 4 bases, J lost 0 bases, and 7 bases lay in between. CDR3 loop: CASSYGGSYNSPLHF. CDR3 bases: TGTGCCAGCAGCTACGGCGGCTCCTATAATTCACCCCTCCACTTT. Full variable domain (outside the CDR3, taken from reference TRBV7-9 and TRBJ1-6): DTGVSQNPRHKITKRGQNVTFRCDPISEHNRLYWYRQTLGQGPEFLTYFQNEAQLEKSRLLSDRFSAERPKGSFSTLEIQRTEQGDSAMYLCASSYGGSYNSPLHFGNGTRLTVT.

The table lists this clonotype with many counts. The chain has TRBV2 and TRBJ2-6; TRBD1 agrees at 7 bases. The CDR3 contains 16 residues. V was pared by 5 bases and J by 2 bases, with 6 bases of the junction left unmatched. Germline V gene sequence: CDR1 SNHLY, CDR2 FYNNEI. The CDR3 DNA reads as TGTGCCAGCAGTCTAGGGGGCGTTGCTGGGGCCAACGTCCTGACTTTC. It codes for CASSLGGVAGANVLTF.

This clonotype was picked up many times. The genes are TRBV28 and TRBJ1-5; D gene uncertain. This CDR3 has 14 amino acids. Germline V gene sequence: CDR1 MDHEN, CDR2 SYDVKM. V dropped 2 bases and J dropped 1 base, with 6 bases sitting between them. The CDR3, as DNA: TGTGCCAGCAGTTTAGGGCCAAGCAATCAGCCCCAGCATTTT. Translated, it gives CASSLGPSNQPQHF.

This clonotype was picked up many times. CDR3 bases: TGCGCCAGCAGCTTGGGGGGGCTTGGCGATGAGCAGTTCTTC. Translation gives CASSLGGLGDEQFF. The chain couples TRBV5-1 to TRBJ2-1, with TRBD1 as a possible D gene (6 bases). The CDR3 runs to 14 residues. Trimming stripped 0 bases from V and 8 bases from J, with 12 bases between. Germline CDR1 and CDR2: SGHRS and YFSETQ.

This sequence joins TRBV5-1 and TRBJ2-7, with 11 nucleotides matching TRBD2. The closer fit of TRBJ2-1 to the DNA end suggests the J call may be wrong. This CDR3 has 15 amino acids. Germline CDR1 is SGHRS and CDR2 is YFSETQ. CDR3 nucleotide sequence: TGCGCCAGCAGCGGACTAGCGGGCCTATACAATGAGCAGTTCTTC. It is translated as CASSGLAGLYNEQFF.

At least ten counts were recorded for this clonotype. The chain couples TRBV7-2 to TRBJ1-6; no clear D gene. With 3 bases removed from V and 0 bases from J, the gap between germline ends came to 6 bases. Germline V lookup: CDR1 SGHTA, CDR2 FQGNSA. The CDR3 totals 15 residues. In DNA form, the CDR3 reads TGTGCCAGCAGCTTCGGGAGCTCCTATAATTCACCCCTCCACTTT. As protein: CASSFGSSYNSPLHF.

This clonotype was observed at least ten times. V is TRBV7-2 and J is TRBJ2-4; 13 bases are shared with TRBD2. With V trimmed by 1 base and J by 10 bases, 7 bases remained unmatched. CDR3 length: 16 amino acids. Germline V gene sequence: CDR1 SGHTA, CDR2 FQGNSA. CDR3 DNA: TGTGCCAGCAGCTTAGAGGTGGGACTAGCGGGGCTAATTCAGTACTTC. Its translation: CASSLEVGLAGLIQYF.